This T cell receptor beta chain emerged from a study of beta chain features in type 1 diabetes. The wider study: Cell yields, age and gender were similar between patients and healthy donors. Overall study results and limits: Highly expressing activated T cells could be over-counted with a cDNA template.

Between the trimmed V and J ends, which lost 4 bases and 2 bases, there was a span of 8 bases. Per the germline V gene, CDR1 is SQVTM and CDR2 is ANQGSEA. The CDR3 length is 12 residues. Of the isolated RNA, all was reverse transcribed, and so the sequenced material was expressed TCRB transcripts. Sequencing was performed with immunoSEQ multiplex PCR; in TCRdb, only in-frame clones are kept and a portion is missing. The sample yields around 240,000 clones, roughly 70% seen once. One heparinised draw, averaging about 110 mL, was taken per donor. Stem cell-like memory, regulatory, central memory and naive CD4+ cells were sorted via CD45RO/CCR7/CD25/CD127/CD95/CD27. A remark on this clone: Its antigen is not identified.

The TCR originated in a man aged 30-40 years in good health. Specimen: naive CD4+ T cells from blood. The chain joins TRBV29-1 to TRBJ2-5; no clear D. CDR3 in amino acids: CSVARNQETQYF. The CDR3 nucleotides are TGCAGCGTTGCACGGAATCAAGAGACCCAGTACTTC.